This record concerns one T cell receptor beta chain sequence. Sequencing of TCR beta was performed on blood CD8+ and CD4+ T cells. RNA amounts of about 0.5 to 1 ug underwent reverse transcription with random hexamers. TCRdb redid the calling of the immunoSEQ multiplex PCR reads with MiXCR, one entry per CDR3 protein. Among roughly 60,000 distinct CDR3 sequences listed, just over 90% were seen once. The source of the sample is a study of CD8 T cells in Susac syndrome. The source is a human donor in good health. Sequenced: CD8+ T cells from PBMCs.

CDR3 nucleotide sequence: TGCAGCGTTGAAGAGGTTGGGGACCCCAACGAGACCCAGTACTTC. It yields the protein CSVEEVGDPNETQYF. The genes are TRBV29-1 and TRBJ2-5; D is tentatively TRBD1 or TRBD2 (5 bases each). CDR1 and CDR2 (germline): SQVTM, ANQGSEA. The CDR3 is made up of 15 amino acids. V was shortened by 0 bases and J by 5 bases, with 16 bases between the two germline ends.